This T cell receptor (beta chain) was observed in a study of low-dose radiotherapy and immunotherapy resistance in tumors. This CDR3 contains 14 residues. Regarding time point: before trial treatment. This clonotype was found many times. With TRAV- and TRBV-specific primers, first-strand cDNA was made, covering the alpha and beta chains. The PCR that amplified TCRs ran for approximately 18 cycles, relying on a constant-region primer and a V-primer adapter. A single record per CDR3 protein comes from TCRdb applying MiXCR to the reads. The sample lists under 95,000 distinct CDR3 sequences, over 15% occurring once.

This TCR was sampled from a male donor with prostate cancer. The gene calls are TRBV21-1 and TRBJ1-1; the table names TRBD1, a call not compared with the DNA. TRBV21-1 is classified as a pseudogene. Specimen: PBMCs, collected before treatment. The CDR3 DNA is TGTGCCACTACCATAGGACAGGGGCGAAATGAAGCTTTCTTT. This gives the protein CATTIGQGRNEAFF.